The rows below give T cell receptor beta chains drawn from one sample of a study of blood T cell repertoires in COVID-19. Method: immunoSEQ multiplex PCR; TCRdb's copy keeps in-frame clones and lacks some. This sample has under 200,000 clones, with about 85% found just once. Sequencing used peripheral blood. These receptors all stem from a man aged 40-49 years with acute or convalescent COVID-19. CDR3s include the opening cysteine and the closing phenylalanine or tryptophan. A D gene is named only where the DNA matches it firmly. Clone size is stated in some rows and not others, as once, few, many or a class when expanded.

V	D	size	J	length	CDR3	DNA
TRBV28	NA	NA	TRBJ2-7	14	CASSLAGVSYEQYF	TGTGCCAGCAGCCTAGCCGGGGTTTCCTACGAGCAGTACTTC
TRBV6-5	TRBD1	NA	TRBJ2-2	15	CASSYSTQGTGELFF	TGTGCCAGCAGTTACTCGACACAGGGGACCGGGGAGCTGTTTTTT
TRBV6-2/TRBV6-3	NA	NA	TRBJ1-5	18	CASSYDNNLGTSNQPQHF	TGTGCCAGCAGTTACGACAATAACCTGGGCACTAGCAATCAGCCCCAGCATTTT
TRBV7-8	NA	NA	TRBJ1-2	13	CASSLVAGDGYTF	TGTGCCAGCAGCTTAGTGGCAGGGGATGGCTACACCTTC
TRBV4-2	NA	NA	TRBJ2-1	17	CASSQDSASSSYNEQFF	TGTGCCAGCAGCCAAGATTCGGCGTCTAGCTCCTACAATGAGCAGTTCTTC
TRBV9	NA	NA	TRBJ2-3	15	CASSVAGGVGDTQYF	TGTGCCAGCAGCGTAGCGGGGGGCGTGGGAGATACGCAGTATTTT
TRBV5-6	NA	NA	TRBJ2-1	16	CASSLGPTSSYNEQFF	TGTGCCAGCAGCCTGGGCCCCACCAGCTCCTACAATGAGCAGTTCTTC
TRBV20-1	NA	few	TRBJ2-3	11	CSARAPVGQYF	TGCAGTGCTAGAGCCCCCGTCGGGCAGTATTTT
TRBV29-1	TRBD1	NA	TRBJ2-5	12	CSVLQGSETQYF	TGCAGCGTACTACAGGGGTCGGAGACCCAGTACTTC
TRBV5-8	TRBD1	once	TRBJ1-2	14	CASSLNRGNYGYTF	TGTGCCAGCAGCTTGAACAGGGGGAACTATGGCTACACCTTC
TRBV3-1/TRBV3-2	TRBD1	NA	TRBJ2-7	14	CASSLRTGGDEQYF	TGTGCCAGCAGCCTCCGGACAGGGGGGGACGAGCAGTACTTC
TRBV6-5	NA	NA	TRBJ2-1	13	CASRRSGDNEQFF	TGTGCCAGCAGGAGGTCAGGGGACAATGAGCAGTTCTTC
TRBV7-2	NA	NA	TRBJ2-7	15	CASSSPQRVDYEQYF	TGTGCCAGCAGCTCCCCCCAGCGTGTAGACTACGAGCAGTACTTC
TRBV27	TRBD1	once	TRBJ2-7	15	CASSFAGQGYHEQYF	TGTGCCAGCAGTTTTGCGGGACAGGGGTACCACGAGCAGTACTTC
TRBV9	NA	NA	TRBJ1-1	14	CASSVGREATEAFF	TGTGCCAGCAGCGTAGGTCGGGAGGCCACTGAAGCTTTCTTT